Below are 9 T cell receptor beta chains sequenced from a single sample in a study of early T cells in non-severe SARS-CoV-2 infection. MiXCR, applied by TCRdb to the 5' RACE reads, yields one record per CDR3 protein. The sample lists some 71,000 distinct CDR3 sequences, 12% occurring once. Specimen: whole blood. The receptor set was obtained from an adult who was a healthcare worker with PCR-confirmed SARS-CoV-2 infection or an uninfected control (not recorded which).

This clonotype was counted a few times. The V gene is TRBV2, the J gene TRBJ2-7; the match to TRBD2 covers 9 bases. This CDR3 is built from 15 residues. V was pared by 1 base and J by 1 base, with 2 bases of the junction left unmatched. Germline CDR1 reads SNHLY; CDR2 reads FYNNEI. CDR3 in DNA: TGTGCCAGCAGTGAAGGACTAGCGGTTTCCTACGAGCAGTACTTC. Protein sequence: CASSEGLAVSYEQYF.

This clonotype was picked up many times. The V gene is TRBV7-6, the J gene TRBJ2-1; maybe TRBD1 (6 bases). The V end was cut by 1 base, the J end by 8 bases, with 9 bases between. The CDR3 is 13 amino acids. Per germline, CDR1 SGHVS and CDR2 FNYEAQ. The DNA for the CDR3 is TGTGCCAGCAGCTTAGGGGGGCTGGATGAGCAGTTCTTC. Translation: CASSLGGLDEQFF.

This clonotype was counted ten times or more. The chain couples TRBV2 to TRBJ1-1; possible D gene TRBD1, 6 bases. Germline CDR1 SNHLY, CDR2 FYNNEI. The CDR3 sequence is 12 residues long. Trimming took off 7 bases at V and 7 bases at J, with 13 bases between the two ends. Here the CDR3 DNA reads TGTGCCAGCACCCCGCAGGGGATTGAAGCTTTCTTT. It specifies CASTPQGIEAFF.

The table lists this clonotype with many counts. V usage is TRBV27 and J usage is TRBJ1-5, with D unresolved. Deletions cut 0 bases from V and 5 bases from J, with 11 bases between. Germline CDR1 and CDR2: MNHEY and SMNVEV (reference sequence). This CDR3 has 15 amino acids. As DNA, the CDR3 is TGTGCCAGCAGTTTATCCCGCCAGATGGATCAGCCCCAGCATTTT. Its protein product is CASSLSRQMDQPQHF.

This clonotype has at least ten counts. The chain has TRBV12-3 or TRBV12-4 and TRBJ2-4; D tentatively reads TRBD1 or TRBD2 (5 bases each). This CDR3 has 16 amino acids. The V end lost 4 bases, the J end lost 2 bases, and 15 bases lay between the germline ends. The CDR3 sequence is CASSSRERSSKNIQYF. The DNA of the CDR3 is TGTGCCAGCAGTTCCAGGGAGAGATCCTCCAAAAACATTCAGTACTTC.

Many counts were recorded for this clonotype. The chain combines TRBV29-1 with TRBJ2-3, with 10 bases identical to TRBD1. The CDR3 length is 14 residues. Germline V gene data show CDR1 as SQVTM and CDR2 as ANQGSEA. The trim removed 5 bases at V and 5 bases at J, leaving 7 bases unmatched. The CDR3 spells CSVPGQGRGDTQYF. The CDR3 DNA reads TGCAGCGTTCCGGGACAGGGGAGGGGAGATACGCAGTATTTT.

This clonotype was seen more than once but under ten times. The chain carries TRBV20-1 and TRBJ1-1; 8 bases are shared with TRBD1. Trimming removed 3 bases from V and 3 bases from J; junction bases left unmatched: 3. Germline loops: CDR1 DFQATT, CDR2 SNEGSKA (reference sequence). The CDR3 sequence is 13 residues long. Here the CDR3 DNA reads TGCAGTGCTAGCGCAGGGGGCGACACTGAAGCTTTCTTT. It yields the protein CSASAGGDTEAFF.

This clonotype was found a few times. J is TRBJ1-2 and V is TRBV7-9; no definite D call. CDR3 size: 13 residues. Germline V gene sequence: CDR1 SEHNR, CDR2 FQNEAQ (reference sequence). V lost 6 bases, J lost 5 bases, and 13 bases lay in between. In DNA, the CDR3 is TGTGCCAGCAGTCCTCGCTTGGGGTATGGCTACACCTTC. Its protein is CASSPRLGYGYTF.

Only one count was recorded for this clonotype. The gene calls are TRBV29-1 and TRBJ2-7; weak D call: TRBD1 (5 bases). This CDR3 is 14 amino acids long. With 7 bases removed from V and 0 bases from J, the gap between germline ends came to 16 bases. The germline V gene encodes CDR1 SQVTM and CDR2 ANQGSEA. DNA for the CDR3: TGCAGCGCAAGAGAATCGGACAACTCCTACGAGCAGTACTTC. This encodes CSARESDNSYEQYF.